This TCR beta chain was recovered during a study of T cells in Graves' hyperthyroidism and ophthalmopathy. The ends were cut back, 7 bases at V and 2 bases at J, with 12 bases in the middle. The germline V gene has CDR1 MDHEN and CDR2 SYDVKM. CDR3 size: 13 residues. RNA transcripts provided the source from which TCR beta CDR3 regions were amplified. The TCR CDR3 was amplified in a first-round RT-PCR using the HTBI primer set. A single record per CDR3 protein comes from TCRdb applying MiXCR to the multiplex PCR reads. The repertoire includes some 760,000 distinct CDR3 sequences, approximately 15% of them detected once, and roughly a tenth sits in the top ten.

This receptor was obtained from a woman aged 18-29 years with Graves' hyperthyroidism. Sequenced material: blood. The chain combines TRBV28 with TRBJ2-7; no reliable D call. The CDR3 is CASKNPRTYEQYF. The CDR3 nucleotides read TGTGCCAGCAAAAACCCCCGCACCTACGAGCAGTACTTC. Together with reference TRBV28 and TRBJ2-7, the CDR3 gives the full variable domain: DVKVTQSSRYLVKRTGEKVFLECVQDMDHENMFWYRQDPGLGLRLIYFSYDVKMKEKGDIPEGYSVSREKKERFSLILESASTNQTSMYLCASKNPRTYEQYFGPGTRLTVT.